This T cell receptor beta chain was profiled in a study of shared clonotypes between healthy human individuals. Background on the study: Aged 18 to 49, the donors were two women and a few men.

Between the trimmed V and J ends, which lost 6 bases and 4 bases, there was a span of 8 bases. Germline V gene sequence: CDR1 SGHRS, CDR2 YFSETQ. The CDR3 length is 11 residues. The study separated CD4+ cells into CD45RA+ naive and CD45RA-negative memory subsets. Across several immunoSEQ plates, the genomic DNA of each subset was split evenly. Replicate PCRs from sorted subsets contained around 200 ng DNA, which is some 32,000 T cell genomes. Assay used: immunoSEQ multiplex PCR; TCRdb lists only in-frame clones, some missing. The repertoire consists of approximately 1,000,000 clones, with around 78% occurring once and the leading ten covering 0.5% to 0.6%. This clone has at least ten counts.

Input material: memory CD4+ T cells from PBMCs. Noted subset: CD45RA-negative fraction. The receptor was derived from a man younger than 35 in good health. Some clones in this sample may be carry-over from other donors' samples. V and J are TRBV5-1 and TRBJ2-7; no clear D. The CDR3 bases are TGCGCCAGCATGGTGAGGTACGAGCAGTACTTC. It translates to CASMVRYEQYF.